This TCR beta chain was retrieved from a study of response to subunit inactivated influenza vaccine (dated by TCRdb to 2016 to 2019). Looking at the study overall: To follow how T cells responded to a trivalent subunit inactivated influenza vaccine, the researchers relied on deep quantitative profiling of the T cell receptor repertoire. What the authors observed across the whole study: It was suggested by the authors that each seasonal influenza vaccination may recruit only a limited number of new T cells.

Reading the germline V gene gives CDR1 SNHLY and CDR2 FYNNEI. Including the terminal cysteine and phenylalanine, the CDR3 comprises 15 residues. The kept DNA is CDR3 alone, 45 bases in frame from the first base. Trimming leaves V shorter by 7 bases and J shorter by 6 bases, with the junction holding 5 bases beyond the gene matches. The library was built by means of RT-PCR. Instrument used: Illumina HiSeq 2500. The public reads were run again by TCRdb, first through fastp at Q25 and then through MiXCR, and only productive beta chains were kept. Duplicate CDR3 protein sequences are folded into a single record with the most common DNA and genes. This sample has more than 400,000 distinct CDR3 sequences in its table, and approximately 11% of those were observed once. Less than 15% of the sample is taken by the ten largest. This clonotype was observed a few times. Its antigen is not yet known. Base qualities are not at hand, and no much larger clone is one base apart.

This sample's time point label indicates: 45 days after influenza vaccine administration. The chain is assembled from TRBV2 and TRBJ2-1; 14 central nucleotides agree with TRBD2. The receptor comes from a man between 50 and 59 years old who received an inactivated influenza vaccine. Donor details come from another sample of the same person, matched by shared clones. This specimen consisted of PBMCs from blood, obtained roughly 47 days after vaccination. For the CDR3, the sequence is CASIKGTSGSNEQFF. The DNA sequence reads TGTGCCAGCATCAAGGGGACTAGCGGGAGCAATGAGCAGTTCTTC. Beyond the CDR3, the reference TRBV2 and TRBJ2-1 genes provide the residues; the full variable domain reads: EPEVTQTPSHQVTQMGQEVILRCVPISNHLYFYWYRQILGQKVEFLVSFYNNEISEKSEIFDDQFSVERPDGSNFTLKIRSTKLEDSAMYFCASIKGTSGSNEQFFGPGTRLTVL.